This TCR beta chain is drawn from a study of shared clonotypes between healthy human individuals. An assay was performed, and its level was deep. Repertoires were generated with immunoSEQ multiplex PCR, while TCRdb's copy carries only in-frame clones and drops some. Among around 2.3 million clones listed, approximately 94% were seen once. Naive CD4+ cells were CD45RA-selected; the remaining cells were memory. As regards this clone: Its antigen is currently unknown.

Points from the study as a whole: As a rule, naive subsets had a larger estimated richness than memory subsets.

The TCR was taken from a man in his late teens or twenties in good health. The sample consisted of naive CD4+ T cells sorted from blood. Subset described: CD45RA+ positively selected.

The CDR3 DNA sequence: TGTGCCAGCAGCTTAGCGGCAGGGGTTCAGCCCCAGCATTTT. Translated, it gives CASSLAAGVQPQHF. The rearrangement uses TRBV7-2 and TRBJ1-5, with D possibly TRBD1 on 6 matching bases. Looked up from germline, CDR1 is SGHTA and CDR2 is FQGNSA. CDR3 length: 14 amino acids. V was shortened by 0 bases and J by 6 bases, with 9 bases between the two germline ends.